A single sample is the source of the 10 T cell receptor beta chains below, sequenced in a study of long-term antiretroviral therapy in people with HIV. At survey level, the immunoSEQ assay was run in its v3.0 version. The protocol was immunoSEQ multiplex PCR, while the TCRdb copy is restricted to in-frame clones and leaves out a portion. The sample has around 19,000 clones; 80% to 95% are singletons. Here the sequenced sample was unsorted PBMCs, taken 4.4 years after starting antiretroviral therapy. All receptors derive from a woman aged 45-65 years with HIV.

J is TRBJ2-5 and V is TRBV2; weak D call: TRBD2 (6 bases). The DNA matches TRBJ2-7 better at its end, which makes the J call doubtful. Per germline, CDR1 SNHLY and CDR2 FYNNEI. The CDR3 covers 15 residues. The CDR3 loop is CASSEKGPGGFEQYF. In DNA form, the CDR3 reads TGTGCCAGCAGTGAAAAGGGGCCTGGGGGGTTCGAGCAGTACTTC.

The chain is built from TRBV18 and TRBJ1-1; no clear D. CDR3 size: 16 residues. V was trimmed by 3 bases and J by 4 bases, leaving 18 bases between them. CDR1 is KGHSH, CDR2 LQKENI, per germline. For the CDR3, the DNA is TGTGCCAGCTCACCGGAAGCCCCGGGAGCCGGCACTGAAGCTTTCTTT. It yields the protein CASSPEAPGAGTEAFF.

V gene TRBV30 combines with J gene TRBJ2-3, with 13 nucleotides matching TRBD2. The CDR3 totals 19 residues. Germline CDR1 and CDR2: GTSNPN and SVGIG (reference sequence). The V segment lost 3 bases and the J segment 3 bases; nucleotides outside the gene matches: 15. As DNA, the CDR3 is TGTGCCTGGAGGGGTCGACTAGCGGGGGGAAAGAGTCCGACAGATACGCAGTATTTT. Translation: CAWRGRLAGGKSPTDTQYF.

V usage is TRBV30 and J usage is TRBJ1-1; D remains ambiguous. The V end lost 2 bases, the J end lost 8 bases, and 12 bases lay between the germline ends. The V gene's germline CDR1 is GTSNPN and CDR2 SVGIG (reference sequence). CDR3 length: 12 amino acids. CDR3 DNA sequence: TGTGCCTGGAGTCCAGGTTATGACGAAGCTTTCTTT. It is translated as CAWSPGYDEAFF.

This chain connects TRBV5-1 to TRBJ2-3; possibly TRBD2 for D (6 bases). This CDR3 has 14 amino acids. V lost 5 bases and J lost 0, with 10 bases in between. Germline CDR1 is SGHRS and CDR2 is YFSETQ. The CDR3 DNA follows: TGCGCCAGCAGTTTAGCGGAGAGCACAGATACGCAGTATTTT. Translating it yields CASSLAESTDTQYF.

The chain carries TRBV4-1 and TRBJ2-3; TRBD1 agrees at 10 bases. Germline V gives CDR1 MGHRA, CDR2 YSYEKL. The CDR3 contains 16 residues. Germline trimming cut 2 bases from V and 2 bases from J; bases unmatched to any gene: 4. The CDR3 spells CASSQLGQGYTDTQYF. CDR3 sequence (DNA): TGCGCCAGCAGCCAACTGGGACAGGGGTACACAGATACGCAGTATTTT.

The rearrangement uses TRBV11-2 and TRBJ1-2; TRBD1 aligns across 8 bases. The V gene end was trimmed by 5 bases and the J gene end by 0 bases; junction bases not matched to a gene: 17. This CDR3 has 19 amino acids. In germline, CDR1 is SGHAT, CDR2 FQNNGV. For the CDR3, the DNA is TGTGCCAGCAGCCCCGGGGGGGGTGCAGGGGGCCTCCCTAACTATGGCTACACCTTC. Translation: CASSPGGGAGGLPNYGYTF.

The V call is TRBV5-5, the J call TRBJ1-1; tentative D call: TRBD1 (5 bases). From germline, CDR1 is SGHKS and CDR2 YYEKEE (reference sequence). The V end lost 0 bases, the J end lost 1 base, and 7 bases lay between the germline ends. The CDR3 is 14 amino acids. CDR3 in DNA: TGTGCCAGCAGCTTGGGACAGAAGAACACTGAAGCTTTCTTT. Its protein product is CASSLGQKNTEAFF.

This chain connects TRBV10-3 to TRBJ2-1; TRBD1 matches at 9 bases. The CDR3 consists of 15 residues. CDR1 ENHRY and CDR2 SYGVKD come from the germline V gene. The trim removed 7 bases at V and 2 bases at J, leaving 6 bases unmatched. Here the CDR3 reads CAINIGQGTYNEQFF. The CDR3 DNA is TGTGCCATCAACATAGGACAGGGGACCTACAATGAGCAGTTCTTC.

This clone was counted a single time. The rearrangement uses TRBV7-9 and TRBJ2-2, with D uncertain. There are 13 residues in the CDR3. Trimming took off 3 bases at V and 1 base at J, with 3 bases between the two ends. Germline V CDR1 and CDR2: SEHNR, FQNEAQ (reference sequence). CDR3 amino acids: CASSFENTGELFF. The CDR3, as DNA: TGTGCCAGCAGCTTCGAGAACACCGGGGAGCTGTTTTTT.